This T cell receptor (beta chain) stems from a study of response to subunit inactivated influenza vaccine. TCRdb analysed the RT-PCR reads with MiXCR anew, one entry per CDR3 protein. The repertoire holds around 200,000 distinct CDR3 sequences, 9.2% seen once, with about 11% in the top ten. Of note for this clonotype: Its target is not known.

This CDR3 region has 16 residues. Trimming took 8 bases from V and 3 from J; bases not matched to a gene: 7. Germline values: CDR1 MNHNS, CDR2 SASEGT. Study outcomes and limitations: Authors suggested each seasonal flu vaccination may recruit only limited numbers of new T cells.

Specimen: non-naive T cells sorted from PBMCs, collected on the day of vaccination. The sequence came from a man between 50 and 59 years old who received an inactivated influenza vaccine. The V and J genes are TRBV6-1 and TRBJ2-1, with TRBD2 identical over 13 bases. Here the CDR3 DNA reads TGTGCCAGCTTTCCGGGACTAGCGGGGCTCTACAATGAGCAGTTCTTC. It encodes CASFPGLAGLYNEQFF.